This T cell receptor (beta chain) was captured by sequencing in a study of blood T cells in healthy people across ages. In the study overall: About one barcoded beta molecule was captured per two T cells (by template switching).

Study-wide results and caveats: With donor CMV status unknown, expanded clonotype changes were possibly confounded.

Primed by a sample-barcoded 5' primer and a J-beta primer mix, a second PCR proceeded for about 7 to 12 cycles. One entry per CDR3 protein, called by TCRdb with MiXCR from the 5' RACE reads. The sample contains some 890,000 distinct CDR3 sequences, 25% to 35% of which appear only once. About this clonotype itself: The antigen is not known.

These same records also appear under a second study, on T cells of mothers and their children.

The source material was blood. The sequence was obtained from a woman between 40 and 50 years old in good health.

CDR3 region: CASSPTRITDTQYF. The CDR3 coding sequence is TGTGCCAGCAGCCCGACACGGATCACAGATACGCAGTATTTT. The chain uses TRBV7-8 and TRBJ2-3; unclear D gene. The germline CDR1 and CDR2 sequences are SGHVS and FQNEAQ. This CDR3 comprises 14 residues. V was shortened by 5 bases and J by 2 bases, with 11 bases between the two germline ends.